The text below deals with one T cell receptor beta chain. Here immunoSEQ multiplex PCR was the method, and the copy in TCRdb shows in-frame clones only, minus some. This sample has some 1,600,000 clones, with approximately 98% found just once. The data originate from a study of shared clonotypes between healthy human individuals. Trimming removed 6 bases from V and 4 bases from J; junction bases left unmatched: 3. There are 14 residues in the CDR3. Germline lookup yields CDR1 ENHRY and CDR2 SYGVKD. The chain recombines TRBV10-3 with TRBJ2-7; TRBD2 matches at 13 bases. The sequencing input was naive CD4+ T cells sorted from blood. Subset indicated: CD45RA+ positively selected. The source is a man aged 25-45 years in good health. CDR3 sequence: CAIRTGLAGYEQYF. CDR3 in DNA: TGTGCCATCAGAACGGGACTAGCGGGATACGAGCAGTACTTC.